These 23 T cell receptor beta chains were sequenced from one sample in a study of blood T cell repertoires in COVID-19. Repertoires were generated with immunoSEQ multiplex PCR, while TCRdb's copy carries only in-frame clones and drops some. The data show approximately 150,000 clones, almost 85% seen once. Material: peripheral blood. These receptors were collected from a woman aged 80 or older with COVID-19, enrolled during active disease.

V is TRBV2 and J is TRBJ2-7, with a weak D call TRBD1 (6 bases). The CDR3 spans 14 residues. Trimming removed 6 bases from V and 5 bases from J, with 17 bases in between. Germline V CDR1 and CDR2: SNHLY, FYNNEI. CDR3 in DNA: TGTGCCAGCAGCCGGACAAGGGGGTCTAACGAGCAGTACTTC. Amino acid sequence: CASSRTRGSNEQYF.

The CDR3 region is CASSRTGQHGFYGYTF. As DNA, the CDR3 is TGTGCCAGCAGCCGGACAGGGCAGCATGGGTTTTATGGCTACACCTTC. J is TRBJ1-2 and V is TRBV7-2, with 8 bases identical to TRBD1. The CDR3 spans 16 residues. The germline V gene encodes CDR1 SGHTA and CDR2 FQGNSA. The ends lost 5 bases at V and 5 bases at J; junction bases unmatched: 13.

The genes are TRBV29-1 and TRBJ2-3; D is unclear. Germline CDR1 is SQVTM and CDR2 is ANQGSEA. CDR3 length: 13 amino acids. V lost 6 bases, J lost 3 bases, and 13 bases lay in between. CDR3 loop: CSVLNAGTDTQYF. The CDR3 DNA follows: TGCAGCGTCCTTAATGCAGGTACAGATACGCAGTATTTT.

The CDR3 loop is CASSVEALAGTYNEQFF. CDR3 in DNA: TGTGCCAGCAGCGTAGAAGCCCTAGCGGGGACCTACAATGAGCAGTTCTTC. The genes are TRBV9 and TRBJ2-1; 9 nucleotides match TRBD2. The germline CDR1 and CDR2 sequences are SGDLS and YYNGEE. The J segment lost 2 bases and the V segment lost 0 bases, leaving 6 bases of the junction unmatched. The CDR3 is 17 amino acids.

The gene calls are TRBV18 and TRBJ1-2; no definite D call. This CDR3 spans 15 amino acids. Per the germline V gene, CDR1 is KGHSH and CDR2 is LQKENI. V was clipped by 0 bases and J by 4 bases, with 12 bases between them. The CDR3 region is CASSPPNLRPYGYTF. The CDR3 coding sequence is TGTGCCAGCTCACCACCGAACCTGCGGCCCTATGGCTACACCTTC.

The chain recombines TRBV6-5 with TRBJ2-7; 12 bases line up with TRBD2. This CDR3 is built from 14 residues. V lost 5 bases to trimming and J lost 2 bases; unmatched junction nucleotides: 1. Germline assignment: CDR1 MNHEY and CDR2 SVGAGI. In nucleotides, the CDR3 is TGTGCCAGCAGTCTAGCGGGAGGGCCCTACGAGCAGTACTTC. Translating it yields CASSLAGGPYEQYF.

The rearrangement links TRBV5-1 to TRBJ2-1; D is perhaps TRBD2 (5 bases). Germline values: CDR1 SGHRS, CDR2 YFSETQ. V was shortened by 2 bases and J by 1 base, with 10 bases between the two germline ends. There are 15 residues in the CDR3. CDR3 sequence: CASSLAVISYNEQFF. In DNA form, the CDR3 reads TGCGCCAGCAGCTTAGCGGTGATTTCCTACAATGAGCAGTTCTTC.

The V and J genes are TRBV29-1 and TRBJ2-2; tentative D call: TRBD1 (6 bases). V shed 4 bases and J shed 5 bases, with 11 bases lying between them. This CDR3 has 13 residues. The germline V gene encodes CDR1 SQVTM and CDR2 ANQGSEA. CDR3 loop: CSVATGATGELFF. The CDR3 DNA sequence: TGCAGCGTTGCGACAGGAGCTACCGGGGAGCTGTTTTTT.

The V and J genes are TRBV19 and TRBJ2-3; tentatively, D is TRBD2 (5 bases). The V gene lost 3 bases and the J gene lost 1 base, with 11 bases spanning the gap. CDR1 LNHDA and CDR2 SQIVND come from the germline V gene (reference sequence). The CDR3 is made up of 15 amino acids. The CDR3 loop is CASSIGTSRTDTQYF. The CDR3 DNA follows: TGTGCCAGTAGTATTGGTACTAGTCGCACAGATACGCAGTATTTT.

The chain is built from TRBV5-5 and TRBJ1-5; 8 nucleotides agree with TRBD1. In germline, CDR1 is SGHKS, CDR2 YYEKEE (reference sequence). The CDR3 covers 15 residues. V was pared by 6 bases and J by 2 bases, with 7 bases of the junction left unmatched. The CDR3: CASTRTGGGNQPQHF. The DNA of the CDR3 is TGTGCCAGCACCCGAACAGGGGGAGGCAATCAGCCCCAGCATTTT.

CDR3 in amino acids: CASSATGAKNIQYF. Here the CDR3 DNA reads TGTGCCAGCAGTGCGACAGGGGCCAAAAACATTCAGTACTTC. V and J are TRBV28 and TRBJ2-4; TRBD1 matches 7 bases. J gave up 1 base and V 5 bases, and 2 bases lay outside the gene matches. Germline V gene lookup returns CDR1 MDHEN and CDR2 SYDVKM. The CDR3 totals 14 residues.

The genes are TRBV5-4 and TRBJ2-1, with TRBD2 identical over 8 bases. After removal of 0 bases from V and 7 bases from J, the junction contained 6 bases not matched to a gene. Germline V CDR1 and CDR2: SGHNT, YYREEE (reference sequence). CDR3 length: 15 residues. The CDR3 sequence is CASSLGAGARNEQFF. The CDR3, as DNA: TGTGCCAGCAGCTTGGGAGCGGGAGCAAGAAATGAGCAGTTCTTC.

This clone was seen a few times. This rearrangement joins TRBV30 to TRBJ1-4; D uncertain. V was trimmed by 0 bases and J by 8 bases, leaving 13 bases between them. The CDR3 sequence is 14 residues long. CDR1 and CDR2 (germline): GTSNPN, SVGIG (reference sequence). The CDR3 reads CAWSVHGLWEKLFF. DNA of the CDR3: TGTGCCTGGAGTGTACATGGCCTCTGGGAAAAACTGTTTTTT.

In this sample, this clone turned up a few times. J is TRBJ2-7 and V is TRBV28; D not resolved. The germline V gene encodes CDR1 MDHEN and CDR2 SYDVKM. V lost 5 bases to trimming and J lost 0 bases, with 5 bases between them. The CDR3 runs to 12 residues. Written as DNA, the CDR3 is TGTGCCAGCAGTATGAGCTCCTACGAGCAGTACTTC. Translating gives CASSMSSYEQYF.

The J gene is TRBJ1-2, the V gene TRBV2, with D perhaps matching TRBD1 (5 bases). Germline V CDR1 and CDR2: SNHLY, FYNNEI. The CDR3 is 11 amino acids. Trimming removed 7 bases from V and 7 bases from J, with 10 bases in between. The CDR3 protein is CASTVGGGYTF. CDR3 in DNA: TGTGCCAGCACCGTGGGGGGTGGCTACACCTTC.

DNA of the CDR3: TGTGCCAGCAGCTTGCCATGGGCCACTTTTTTACTCGAGCAGTACTTC. As protein: CASSLPWATFLLEQYF. J is TRBJ2-7 and V is TRBV7-2; D not certain. Germline loops: CDR1 SGHTA, CDR2 FQGNSA. The CDR3 extends over 16 amino acids. V shed 3 bases and J shed 6 bases, with 21 bases lying between them.

On this clone: The junction and the germline gene differ at one end; a read error may be behind it. This sequence joins TRBV7-7 and TRBJ2-3, with a tentative D call TRBD1 (6 bases). The germline V gene has CDR1 SSHAT and CDR2 FNYEAQ (reference sequence). CDR3 length equals 14 residues. Here the CDR3 DNA reads TGTGCTAGCAGCAAAAGTACGACAGGTCTTCCGCAGTATTTT. It translates to CASSKSTTGLPQYF.

V gene TRBV19 combines with J gene TRBJ2-3; 9 nucleotides agree with TRBD1. The germline gives CDR1 LNHDA, CDR2 SQIVND (reference sequence). The trim removed 7 bases at V and 8 bases at J, leaving 7 bases unmatched. The length of the CDR3 is 13 residues. The CDR3 reads CASTRMTGGTQYF. CDR3 nucleotide sequence: TGTGCCAGTACCCGAATGACAGGGGGTACGCAGTATTTT.

This clone was counted once. The chain employs TRBV24-1 and TRBJ2-7, with D perhaps TRBD1 (6 bases). Trimming took 4 bases from V and 1 from J, leaving 10 bases between them. CDR1 KGHDR and CDR2 SFDVKD come from the germline V gene. The CDR3 length is 14 residues. The chain's CDR3 is CATSDPGHSYEQYF. In nucleotides, the CDR3 is TGTGCCACCAGTGACCCGGGACATTCCTACGAGCAGTACTTC.

The chain carries TRBV4-1 and TRBJ1-2, with 10 bases identical to TRBD1. The germline V gene has CDR1 MGHRA and CDR2 YSYEKL. The junction had 10 bases not matched to a gene; V was cut back by 3 bases and J by 6 bases. The CDR3 contains 16 residues. CDR3 in amino acids: CASSHRQGARGNGYTF. CDR3 bases: TGCGCCAGCAGCCACCGACAGGGGGCGAGGGGGAATGGCTACACCTTC.

The chain links TRBV2 to TRBJ1-1; D unclear. CDR1 SNHLY and CDR2 FYNNEI come from the germline V gene. This CDR3 has 14 residues. The germline V and J ends were trimmed by 7 bases and 3 bases, with 15 bases remaining between them. For the CDR3, the DNA is TGTGCCAGCAAAGCCGTCTCGAGGGACACTGAAGCTTTCTTT. This gives the protein CASKAVSRDTEAFF.

The rearrangement uses TRBV7-9 and TRBJ2-5; the match to TRBD2 covers 13 bases. The V gene's germline CDR1 is SEHNR and CDR2 FQNEAQ (reference sequence). Germline trimming cut 3 bases from V and 0 bases from J; bases unmatched to any gene: 7. The CDR3 covers 18 residues. The CDR3 DNA reads as TGTGCCAGCAGCTTGAAACTAGCGGGGGGGCGGTACCAAGAGACCCAGTACTTC. Translated, it gives CASSLKLAGGRYQETQYF.

This chain uses TRBV18 with TRBJ1-1; perhaps TRBD1 as D (5 bases). V shed 1 base and J shed 1 base, with 13 bases lying between them. The germline V gene encodes CDR1 KGHSH and CDR2 LQKENI. This CDR3 has 16 residues. The CDR3 DNA is TGTGCCAGCTCACCACGGCGACAGCCCTCGAACACTGAAGCTTTCTTT. Its protein product is CASSPRRQPSNTEAFF.